This T cell receptor (beta chain) is drawn from a study of T-cell reconstitution after alpha-beta-depleted transplantation in children. V dropped 3 bases and J dropped 5 bases, with 10 bases sitting between them. Germline V gives CDR1 SGHRS, CDR2 YFSETQ. The CDR3 consists of 13 residues. Study results and caveats: Recipient T cells and thymic progenitors that survived were the source of the high TCRbeta diversity seen at day 60 in some patients. Expanded graft clones, several hundred of them, were reportedly the source of alpha-beta T cells about two months after transplant. Newly made T cells mostly supplied T-cell counts and diversity one year after transplant.

Unique molecular identifiers featured in how the TCRbeta library was prepared. TCRdb ran MiXCR on the PCR reads and lists one entry per CDR3 protein. The sample includes approximately 650,000 distinct CDR3 sequences, 10% to 15% seen only once; the top ten take 0.79%. In this sample, this clonotype turned up a few times. What it binds is not known. The rearrangement joins TRBV5-1 to TRBJ2-3, with D hard to call. Sequencing was performed on PBMCs, taken before TCRalphabeta/CD19-depleted stem cell transplant. The receptor comes from a girl aged 2 to 10 with congenital amegakaryocytic thrombocytopenia, due to receive a stem cell transplant. This CDR3 reads CASSSVELDTQYF. The DNA of the CDR3 is TGCGCCAGCAGCTCCGTGGAGCTAGATACGCAGTATTTT.